This is a list of T cell receptor beta chains from one sample in a study of OX40 agonist ivuxolimab in advanced cancers. The data were produced by immunoSEQ multiplex PCR, yet TCRdb's version contains in-frame clones alone and is incomplete. This sample has under 80,000 clones; more than 75% occur once, and the top ten carry under 1%. Source: CD4+ or CD8+ T cells sorted from blood, taken in a trial of the OX40 agonist ivuxolimab. The receptor set was obtained from an adult with an advanced solid tumor such as melanoma, head and neck, liver or kidney cancer. Each CDR3 is given with its conserved first and last residue. A D gene is named only where the DNA matches it firmly. Size tells how often a clone was seen (once, few, many) or the class of an expanded clone, and some rows leave it out.

TRBV30	-	TRBJ1-5	-	TGTGCCTGGAAGGCCCAGGGGACTAGCAATCAGCCCCAGCATTTT	CAWKAQGTSNQPQHF
TRBV6-5	-	TRBJ1-2	TRBD1	TGTGCCAGCAGTTTCCAACAGGGGGAGAACTATGGCTACACCTTC	CASSFQQGENYGYTF
TRBV5-1	-	TRBJ1-4	-	TGCGCCAGCAGCTTGGGGCTAAGGTTTGAAAAACTGTTTTTT	CASSLGLRFEKLFF
TRBV12-5	-	TRBJ2-1	TRBD2	TGTGCTAGTGGTTTGATTCAAGCGGGGGTTTACAATGAGCAGTTCTTC	CASGLIQAGVYNEQFF
TRBV5-6	-	TRBJ1-2	-	TGTGCCAGCAGCTTGGCCTCAGGGTTCTCAGTCTATGGCTACACCTTC	CASSLASGFSVYGYTF
TRBV7-2	-	TRBJ1-5	-	TGTGCCAGCAGCTTAGGGTGGACTGGGCAGCCCCAGCATTTT	CASSLGWTGQPQHF
TRBV5-1	-	TRBJ2-3	-	TGCGCCAGCGGGAGCGGAGTGAGCACAGATACGCAGTATTTT	CASGSGVSTDTQYF
TRBV6-4	-	TRBJ1-2	-	TGTGCCAGCAGTGGGGGGCAGGGGCTTGGCTACACCTTC	CASSGGQGLGYTF
TRBV6-5	-	TRBJ2-1	TRBD1	TGTGCCAGCAGGGGACAGGGGGCAGGGGACAATGAGCAGTTCTTC	CASRGQGAGDNEQFF
TRBV18	-	TRBJ2-5	-	TGTGCCAGCTCACCAGGTGTATTAGAGACCCAGTACTTC	CASSPGVLETQYF
TRBV20-1	-	TRBJ2-7	-	TGCAGTGCTAGACTCGCCTACGAGCAGTACTTC	CSARLAYEQYF
TRBV4-1	-	TRBJ1-3	-	TGCGCCAGCAGCCAACCTGGGGGGGCGGCTGGCGACACCATATATTTT	CASSQPGGAAGDTIYF
TRBV5-1	-	TRBJ1-2	TRBD1	TGCGCCAGCAGCTTGGGGACAGGGGTATTTGGCTACACCTTC	CASSLGTGVFGYTF
TRBV7-8	-	TRBJ1-3	-	TGTGCCAGCAGCTTACCCGGAAACACCATATATTTT	CASSLPGNTIYF
TRBV5-3	-	TRBJ1-5	TRBD1	TGTGCCAGAAGCCTGATATTTGGACAGGGGAGGAATAGCAATCAGCCCCAGCATTTT	CARSLIFGQGRNSNQPQHF
TRBV4-1	-	TRBJ1-1	TRBD1	TGCGCCAGCAGCCTTCGGACAGGGATGGATGAAGCTTTCTTT	CASSLRTGMDEAFF
TRBV6-6	-	TRBJ1-1	-	TGTGCCAGCAGTTTCAGGGGGAACACTGAAGCTTTCTTT	CASSFRGNTEAFF
TRBV7-9	-	TRBJ2-1	-	TGTGCCAGCAGCTTCTCGGGAACGGGAAATGAGCAGTTCTTC	CASSFSGTGNEQFF
TRBV18	few	TRBJ2-7	-	TGTGCCAGCTCACTGAATCCCGTACCCTCCTACGAGCAGTACTTC	CASSLNPVPSYEQYF
TRBV28	-	TRBJ1-4	-	TGTGCCAGCAGTCCGCGGGCGCCTCGGGAAAAACTGTTTTTT	CASSPRAPREKLFF
TRBV29-1	-	TRBJ1-1	-	TGCAGCGTTGGCCCGGACACTGAAGCTTTCTTT	CSVGPDTEAFF
TRBV2	-	TRBJ1-5	-	TGTGCCAGCAGTGAGGAAGCAGGGGCGAATCAGCCCCAGCATTTT	CASSEEAGANQPQHF
TRBV27	few	TRBJ2-7	TRBD2	TGTGCCAGCAGTTTAAAACCACTAGCGGGAGGGTACGAGCAGTACTTC	CASSLKPLAGGYEQYF
TRBV19	-	TRBJ2-1	-	TGTGCCAGTAGTCCTATTAGCGTAAGCTCCTACAATGAGCAGTTCTTC	CASSPISVSSYNEQFF
TRBV28	-	TRBJ1-5	TRBD1	TGTGCCAGCAGTTTATTTTCCCCCCGGCCCTCAGGGGGTAGGCAGCCCCAGCATTTT	CASSLFSPRPSGGRQPQHF
TRBV5-8	few	TRBJ2-1	-	TGTGCCAGCAGCTTGAGGGGCAATGGTTACAATGAGCAGTTCTTC	CASSLRGNGYNEQFF
TRBV19	-	TRBJ2-1	TRBD2	TGTGCCACCCAGAAAGCTAGCGGGCCCTACAATGAGCAGTTCTTC	CATQKASGPYNEQFF
TRBV4-3	-	TRBJ2-7	-	TGCGCCAGCAGCCAGAGGCAAACCTACGAGCAGTACTTC	CASSQRQTYEQYF
TRBV5-1	once	TRBJ1-1	TRBD1	TGCGCCAGCAGCTTGGGGACAGGGACCGGGACGGAGGCTTTCTTT	CASSLGTGTGTEAFF
TRBV27	-	TRBJ1-2	-	TGTGCCAGCAGTTTATCCCCCGGCAGCAACTATGGCTACACCTTC	CASSLSPGSNYGYTF
TRBV9	-	TRBJ2-7	TRBD2	TGTGCCAGCAGCTTGGCGGGAGGGCTCTCCTACGAGCAGTACTTC	CASSLAGGLSYEQYF
TRBV6-6	-	TRBJ1-5	-	TGTGCCAGCAGTCAACCCCCGCAGGCCCATCAGCCCCAGCATTTT	CASSQPPQAHQPQHF
TRBV7-9	-	TRBJ2-2	-	TGTGCCAGCAGCTTAGATAAAACCATAGCCGGGGAGCTGTTTTTT	CASSLDKTIAGELFF
TRBV2	-	TRBJ2-4	-	TGTGCCAGCAGTGATAGCGCTCGGTCTGGCAAAAACATTCAGTACTTC	CASSDSARSGKNIQYF
TRBV21-1	once	TRBJ1-1	-	TGTGCCAGCAGCAAAAGGCCCCCCGGGACGGCGAACACTGAAGCTTTCTTT	CASSKRPPGTANTEAFF
TRBV7-9	-	TRBJ2-1	-	TGTGCCAGCAGCACAGGGACAACCTACAATGAGCAGTTCTTC	CASSTGTTYNEQFF